The 5 T cell receptor beta chains given below trace back to one sample, sequenced in a study of control samples from healthy donors and cancer patients. Sequencing was performed with immunoSEQ multiplex PCR; in TCRdb, only in-frame clones are kept and a portion is missing. This sample has 150,000 to 200,000 clones; 75% to 95% occur once, and the top ten carry about 2.1%. Material for sequencing was blood. The source is a woman aged 40 to 50 in good health.

J is TRBJ1-5 and V is TRBV7-9; 9 bases are shared with TRBD1. Trimming at V came to 5 bases and at J to 6 bases, leaving 2 bases not matched to a gene. Germline-derived CDR1 and CDR2 are SEHNR and FQNEAQ (reference sequence). There are 13 residues in the CDR3. The CDR3: CASSQDRGQPQHF. Written as DNA, the CDR3 is TGTGCCAGCAGCCAGGACAGGGGTCAGCCCCAGCATTTT.

V gene TRBV14 combines with J gene TRBJ1-2; D remains unclear. Germline CDR1 is SGHDN and CDR2 is FVKESK. V was trimmed by 0 bases and J by 5 bases, leaving 7 bases between them. The CDR3 loop spans 13 amino acids. The CDR3 protein is CASSQEVLYGYTF. DNA for the CDR3: TGTGCCAGCAGCCAAGAGGTCCTTTATGGCTACACCTTC.

This clone was counted a single time. The chain combines TRBV4-2 with TRBJ2-2, with a possible D match to TRBD2 (5 bases). Trimming removed 1 base at V and 5 bases at J, with 5 bases between. This CDR3 comprises 13 residues. Germline V gene lookup returns CDR1 LGHNA and CDR2 YNFKEQ. CDR3 coding DNA: TGTGCCAGCAGCCAAGCGGGGACCGGGGAGCTGTTTTTT. Translated: CASSQAGTGELFF.

This chain joins TRBV27 and TRBJ2-7; 8 nucleotides line up with TRBD1. CDR1 MNHEY and CDR2 SMNVEV come from the germline V gene (reference sequence). The CDR3 length is 13 residues. J gave up 4 bases and V 5 bases, and 4 bases lay outside the gene matches. CDR3 nucleotide sequence: TGTGCCAGCAGTAGGACAGGGATGTACGAGCAGTACTTC. It codes for CASSRTGMYEQYF.

The rearrangement uses TRBV28 and TRBJ2-7; 10 bases are shared with TRBD1. Germline V gene lookup returns CDR1 MDHEN and CDR2 SYDVKM. This CDR3 has 13 residues. J lost 9 bases, V lost 7 bases, and 9 bases had no gene match. The CDR3 nucleotides read TGTGCCAGCAATCAAGGGACAGGGGATTGGCAGTACTTC. Translating it yields CASNQGTGDWQYF.